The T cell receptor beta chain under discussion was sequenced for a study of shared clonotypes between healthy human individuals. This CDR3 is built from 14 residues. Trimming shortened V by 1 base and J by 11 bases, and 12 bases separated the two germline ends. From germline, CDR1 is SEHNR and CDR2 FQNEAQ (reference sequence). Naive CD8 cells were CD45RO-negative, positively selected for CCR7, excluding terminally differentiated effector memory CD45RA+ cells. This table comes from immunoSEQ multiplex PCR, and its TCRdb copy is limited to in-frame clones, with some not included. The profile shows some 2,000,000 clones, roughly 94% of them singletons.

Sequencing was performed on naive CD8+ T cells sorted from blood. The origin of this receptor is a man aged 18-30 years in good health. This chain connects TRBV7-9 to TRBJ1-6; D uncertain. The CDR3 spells CASSLGVPPTPLHF. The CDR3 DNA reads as TGTGCCAGCAGCTTAGGGGTCCCCCCGACACCCCTCCACTTT.